This TCR beta chain is drawn from a study of shared clonotypes between healthy human individuals. Method: immunoSEQ multiplex PCR; TCRdb's copy keeps in-frame clones and lacks some. The sample lists more than 2 million clones, just over 90% occurring once. Terminally differentiated effector memory CD45RA+ cells were excluded from the naive CD8 cells, which were CD45RO-negative and positively selected for CCR7. Trimming stripped 1 base from V and 5 bases from J, with 12 bases between. This CDR3 comprises 15 residues. Germline V gene lookup returns CDR1 MGHRA and CDR2 YSYEKL. Sequenced input: naive CD8+ T cells from PBMCs. The receptor was isolated from a young man in good health. Some clones in this sample may be carry-over from other donors' samples. The rearrangement joins TRBV4-1 to TRBJ2-1; D is uncertain. In DNA, the CDR3 is TGCGCCAGCAGCCAAGTCGGTGGCGGTAACAATGAGCAGTTCTTC. Residues: CASSQVGGGNNEQFF.